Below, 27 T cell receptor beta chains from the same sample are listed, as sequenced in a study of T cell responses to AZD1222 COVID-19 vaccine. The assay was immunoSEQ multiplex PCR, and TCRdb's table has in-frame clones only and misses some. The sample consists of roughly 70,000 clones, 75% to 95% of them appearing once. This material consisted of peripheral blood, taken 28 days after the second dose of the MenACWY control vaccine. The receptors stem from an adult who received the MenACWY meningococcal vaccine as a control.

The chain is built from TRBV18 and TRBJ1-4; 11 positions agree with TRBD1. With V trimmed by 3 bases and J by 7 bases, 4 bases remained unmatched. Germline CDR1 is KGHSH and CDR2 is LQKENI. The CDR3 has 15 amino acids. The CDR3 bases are TGTGCCAGCTCACCCTCCGGGACAGGGGGTGAAAAACTGTTTTTT. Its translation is CASSPSGTGGEKLFF.

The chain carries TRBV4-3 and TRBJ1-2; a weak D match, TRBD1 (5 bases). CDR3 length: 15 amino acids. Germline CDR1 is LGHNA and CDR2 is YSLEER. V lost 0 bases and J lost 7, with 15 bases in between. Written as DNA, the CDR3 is TGCGCCAGCAGCCAAGATCTGGCTTGGGACTTTGGCTACACCTTC. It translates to CASSQDLAWDFGYTF.

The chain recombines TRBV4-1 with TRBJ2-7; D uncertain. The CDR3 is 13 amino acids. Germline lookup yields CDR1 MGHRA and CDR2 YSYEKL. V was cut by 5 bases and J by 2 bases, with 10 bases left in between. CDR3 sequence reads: CASSLRTTYEQYF. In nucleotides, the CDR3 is TGCGCCAGCAGCTTGCGGACCACCTACGAGCAGTACTTC.

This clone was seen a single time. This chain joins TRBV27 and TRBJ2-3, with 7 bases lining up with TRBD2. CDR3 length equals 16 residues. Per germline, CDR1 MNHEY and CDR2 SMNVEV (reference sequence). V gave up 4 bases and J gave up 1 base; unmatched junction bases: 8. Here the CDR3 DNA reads TGTGCCAGCAGTTCCTTCCTAGCGGAGGGCACAGATACGCAGTATTTT. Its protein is CASSSFLAEGTDTQYF.

CDR3 residues: CASSQRRAGNTGELFF. For the CDR3, the DNA is TGTGCCAGCAGCCAACGGAGGGCGGGGAACACCGGGGAGCTGTTTTTT. The chain links TRBV3-1 (or the pseudogene TRBV3-2) to TRBJ2-2, with a tentative D call TRBD2 (6 bases). CDR3 size: 16 residues. The germline gives CDR1 LGHDT, CDR2 YNNKEL (reference sequence). V lost 2 bases and J 1 base, leaving 11 bases between the germline ends.

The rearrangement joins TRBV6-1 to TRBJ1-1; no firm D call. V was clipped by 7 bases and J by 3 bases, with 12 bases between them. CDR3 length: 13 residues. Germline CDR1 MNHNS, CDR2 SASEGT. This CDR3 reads CASNDKHDTEAFF. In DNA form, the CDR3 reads TGTGCCAGCAATGACAAGCACGACACTGAAGCTTTCTTT.

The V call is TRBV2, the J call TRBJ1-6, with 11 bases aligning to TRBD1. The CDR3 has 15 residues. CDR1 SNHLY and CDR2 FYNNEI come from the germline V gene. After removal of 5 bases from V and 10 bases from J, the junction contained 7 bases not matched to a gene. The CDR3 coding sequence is TGTGCCAGCAGTACTGGGACAGGGGGGAGGTCACCCCTCCACTTT. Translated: CASSTGTGGRSPLHF.

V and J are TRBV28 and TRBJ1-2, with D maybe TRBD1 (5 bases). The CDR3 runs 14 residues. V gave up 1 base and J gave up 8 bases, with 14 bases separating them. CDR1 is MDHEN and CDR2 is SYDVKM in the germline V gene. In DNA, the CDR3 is TGTGCCAGCAGTTTATTGGGGCAGGGTTGGGGCTACACCTTC. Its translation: CASSLLGQGWGYTF.

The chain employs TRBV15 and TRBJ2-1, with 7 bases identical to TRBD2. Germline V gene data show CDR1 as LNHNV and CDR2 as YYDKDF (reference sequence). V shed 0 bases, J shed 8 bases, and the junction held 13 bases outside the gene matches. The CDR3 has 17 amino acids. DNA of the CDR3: TGTGCCACCAGCAGAGAAGTGGCGGGAGAACGAGTTGATGAGCAGTTCTTC. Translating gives CATSREVAGERVDEQFF.

CDR3 in amino acids: CASSGREWPEAFF. CDR3 coding DNA: TGTGCCAGCAGCGGCAGGGAGTGGCCTGAAGCTTTCTTT. V gene TRBV9 combines with J gene TRBJ1-1; weak D call: TRBD1 (5 bases). The CDR3 spans 13 residues. Trimming removed 3 bases from V and 6 bases from J, with 12 bases in between. CDR1 SGDLS and CDR2 YYNGEE come from the germline V gene.

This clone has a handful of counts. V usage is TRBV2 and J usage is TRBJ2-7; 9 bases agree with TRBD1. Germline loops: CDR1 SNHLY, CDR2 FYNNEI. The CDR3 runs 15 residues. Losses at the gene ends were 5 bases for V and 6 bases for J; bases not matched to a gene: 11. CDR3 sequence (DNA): TGTGCCAGCAGTCTTTCGGGGACAGGGTCTCTCGAGCAGTACTTC. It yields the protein CASSLSGTGSLEQYF.

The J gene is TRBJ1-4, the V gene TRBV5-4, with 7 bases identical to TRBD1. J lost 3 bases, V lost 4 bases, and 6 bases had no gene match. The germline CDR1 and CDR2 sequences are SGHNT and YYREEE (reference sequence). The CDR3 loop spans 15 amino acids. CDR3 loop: CASSPDGTANEKLFF. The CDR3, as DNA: TGTGCCAGCAGCCCGGACGGGACAGCTAATGAAAAACTGTTTTTT.

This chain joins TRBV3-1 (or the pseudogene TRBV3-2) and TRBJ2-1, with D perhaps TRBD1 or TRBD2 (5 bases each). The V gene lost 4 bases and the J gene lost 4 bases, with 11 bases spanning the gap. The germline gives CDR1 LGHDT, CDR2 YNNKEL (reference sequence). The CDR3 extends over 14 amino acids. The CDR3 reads CASSPGLGYNEQFF. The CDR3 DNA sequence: TGTGCCAGCAGCCCGGGGCTTGGTTACAATGAGCAGTTCTTC.

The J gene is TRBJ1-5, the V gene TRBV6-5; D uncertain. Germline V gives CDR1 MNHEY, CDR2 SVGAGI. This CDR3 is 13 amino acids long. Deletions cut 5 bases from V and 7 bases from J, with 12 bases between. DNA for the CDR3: TGTGCCAGCAGTCAACGGGGATGGCAGCCCCAGCATTTT. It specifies CASSQRGWQPQHF.

CDR3 bases: TGTGCCAGCAGCCGCACGGGCTCCTCTGGAAACACCATATATTTT. This gives the protein CASSRTGSSGNTIYF. The rearrangement uses TRBV28 and TRBJ1-3; D gene uncertain. The CDR3 sequence is 15 residues long. V dropped 6 bases and J dropped 0 bases, with 12 bases sitting between them. CDR1 is MDHEN and CDR2 is SYDVKM in the germline V gene.

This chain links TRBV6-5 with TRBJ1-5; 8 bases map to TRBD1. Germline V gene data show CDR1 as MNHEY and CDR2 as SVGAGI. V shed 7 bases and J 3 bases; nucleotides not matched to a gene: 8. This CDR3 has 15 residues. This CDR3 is CASTLTGVSNQPQHF. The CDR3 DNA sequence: TGTGCCAGCACCCTGACAGGGGTTTCCAATCAGCCCCAGCATTTT.

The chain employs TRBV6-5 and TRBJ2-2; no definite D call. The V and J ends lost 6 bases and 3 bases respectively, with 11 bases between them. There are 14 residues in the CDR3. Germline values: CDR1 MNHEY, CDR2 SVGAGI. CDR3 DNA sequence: TGTGCCAGCAGCAGACAATGGGACACCGGGGAGCTGTTTTTT. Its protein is CASSRQWDTGELFF.

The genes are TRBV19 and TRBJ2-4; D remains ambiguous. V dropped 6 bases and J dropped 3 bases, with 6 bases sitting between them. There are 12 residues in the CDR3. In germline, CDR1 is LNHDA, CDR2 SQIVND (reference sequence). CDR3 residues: CASRDYKNIQYF. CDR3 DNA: TGTGCCAGTAGGGATTACAAAAACATTCAGTACTTC.

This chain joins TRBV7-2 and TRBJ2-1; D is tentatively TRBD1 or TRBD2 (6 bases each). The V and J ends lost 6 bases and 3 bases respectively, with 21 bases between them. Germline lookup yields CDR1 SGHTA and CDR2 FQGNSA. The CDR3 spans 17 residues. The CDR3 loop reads CASRDDRGGTYYNEQFF. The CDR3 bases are TGTGCCAGCAGGGACGATCGTGGCGGGACATACTACAATGAGCAGTTCTTC.

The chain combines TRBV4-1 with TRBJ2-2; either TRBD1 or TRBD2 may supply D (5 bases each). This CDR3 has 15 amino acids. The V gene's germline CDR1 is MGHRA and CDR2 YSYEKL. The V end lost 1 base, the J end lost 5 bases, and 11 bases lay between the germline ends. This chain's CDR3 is CASSQGGMGTGELFF. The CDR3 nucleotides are TGCGCCAGCAGCCAAGGGGGGATGGGGACCGGGGAGCTGTTTTTT.

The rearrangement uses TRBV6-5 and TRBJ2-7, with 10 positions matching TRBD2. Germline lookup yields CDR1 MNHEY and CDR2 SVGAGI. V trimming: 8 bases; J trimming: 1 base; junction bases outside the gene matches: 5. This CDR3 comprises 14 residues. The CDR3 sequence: CASEQTSGSYEQYF. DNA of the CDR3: TGTGCCAGCGAACAGACTAGCGGGTCCTACGAGCAGTACTTC.

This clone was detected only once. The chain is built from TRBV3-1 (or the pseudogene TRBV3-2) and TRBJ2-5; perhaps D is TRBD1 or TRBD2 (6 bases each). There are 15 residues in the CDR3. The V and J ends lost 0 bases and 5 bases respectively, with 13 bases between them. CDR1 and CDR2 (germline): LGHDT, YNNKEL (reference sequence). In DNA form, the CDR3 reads TGTGCCAGCAGCCAAGAAGACAGGCGGGGCGAGACCCAGTACTTC. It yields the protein CASSQEDRRGETQYF.

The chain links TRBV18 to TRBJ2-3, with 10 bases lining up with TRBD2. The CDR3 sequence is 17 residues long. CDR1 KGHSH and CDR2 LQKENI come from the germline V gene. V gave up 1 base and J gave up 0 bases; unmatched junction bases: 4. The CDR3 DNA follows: TGTGCCAGCTCACCACTTAGGACTAGCGGAAGCACAGATACGCAGTATTTT. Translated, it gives CASSPLRTSGSTDTQYF.

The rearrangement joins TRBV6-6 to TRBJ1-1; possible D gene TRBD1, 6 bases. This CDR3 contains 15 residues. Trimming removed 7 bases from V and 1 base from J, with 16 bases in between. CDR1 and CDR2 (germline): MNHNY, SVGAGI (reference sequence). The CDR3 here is CASTNTGTPNTEAFF. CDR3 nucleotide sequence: TGTGCCAGCACTAACACCGGGACACCGAACACTGAAGCTTTCTTT.

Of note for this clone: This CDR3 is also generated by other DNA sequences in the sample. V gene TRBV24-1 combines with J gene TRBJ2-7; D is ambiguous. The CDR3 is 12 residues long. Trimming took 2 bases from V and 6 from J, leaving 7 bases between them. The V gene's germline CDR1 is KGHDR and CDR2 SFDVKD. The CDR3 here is CATSDSTSEQYF. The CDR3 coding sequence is TGTGCCACCAGTGATTCGACGTCCGAGCAGTACTTC.

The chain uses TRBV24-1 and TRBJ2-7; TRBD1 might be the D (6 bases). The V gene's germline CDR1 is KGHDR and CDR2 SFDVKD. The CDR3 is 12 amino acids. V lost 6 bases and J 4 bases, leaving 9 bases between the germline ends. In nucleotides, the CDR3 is TGTGCCACCAGTCAACAGGGTTACGAGCAGTACTTC. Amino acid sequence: CATSQQGYEQYF.

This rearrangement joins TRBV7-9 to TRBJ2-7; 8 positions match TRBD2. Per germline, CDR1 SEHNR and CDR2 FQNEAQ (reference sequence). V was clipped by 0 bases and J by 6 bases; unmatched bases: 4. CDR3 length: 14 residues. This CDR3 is CASSLAFSGTEQYF. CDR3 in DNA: TGTGCCAGCAGCTTAGCTTTTAGCGGGACCGAGCAGTACTTC.